This T cell receptor (beta chain) was sequenced in a study of T cell responses to AZD1222 COVID-19 vaccine. Study-wide results and caveats: Within unmutated variant regions lay the reported targets of nearly half of spike-specific TCRs. Of the AZD1222 recipients, only 5 or 6 were seropositive at baseline. An increase in Spike-specific TCR breadth and depth was observed after two AZD1222 doses. Mapped onto spike, vaccine-associated CD4 TCRs spanned it and were dominant at 160-218 and 743-854.

Here immunoSEQ multiplex PCR was the method, and the copy in TCRdb shows in-frame clones only, minus some. The sample records 80,000 to 100,000 clones, approximately 92% being singletons. In regard to this clone: Its specificity is unknown.

Germline V lookup: CDR1 SEHNR, CDR2 FQNEAQ (reference sequence). The CDR3 sequence is 15 residues long. V trimming: 4 bases; J trimming: 4 bases; junction bases outside the gene matches: 3. Here the sequenced sample was peripheral blood, taken on day 0 of AZD1222 vaccination. This clonotype originated in an adult in good health. The chain uses TRBV7-9 and TRBJ2-1; 11 bases agree with TRBD2. This chain's CDR3 is CASSSLAGAYNEQFF. The CDR3 coding sequence is TGTGCCAGCAGCTCACTAGCGGGGGCTTACAATGAGCAGTTCTTC.